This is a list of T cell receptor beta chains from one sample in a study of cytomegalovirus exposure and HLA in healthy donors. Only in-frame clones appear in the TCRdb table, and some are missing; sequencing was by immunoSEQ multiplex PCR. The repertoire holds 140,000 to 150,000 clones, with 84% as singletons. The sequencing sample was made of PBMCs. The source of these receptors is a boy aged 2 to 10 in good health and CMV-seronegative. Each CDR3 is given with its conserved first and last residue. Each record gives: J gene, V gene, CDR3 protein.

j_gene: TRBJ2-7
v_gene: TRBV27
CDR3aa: CASSKQGLGLFEQYF

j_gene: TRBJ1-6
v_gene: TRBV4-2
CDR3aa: CASSQVRGVNSPLHF

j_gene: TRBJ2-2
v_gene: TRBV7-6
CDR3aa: CASSLGASGGANTGELFF

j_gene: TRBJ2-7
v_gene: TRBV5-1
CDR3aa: CASSESGSPSYEQYF

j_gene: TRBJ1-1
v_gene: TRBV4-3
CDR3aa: CASSLLRGGEAFF

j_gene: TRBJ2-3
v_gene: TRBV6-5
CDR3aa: CASSSPASRTDTQYF

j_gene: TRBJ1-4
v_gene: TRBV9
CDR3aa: CASSDGTGQAIF

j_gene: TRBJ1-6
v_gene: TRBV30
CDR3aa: CAWKSSYNSPLHF

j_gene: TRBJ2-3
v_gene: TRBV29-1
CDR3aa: CSVEPSGRAPSTDTQYF

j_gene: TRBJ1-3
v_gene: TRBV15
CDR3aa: CATSLRDSGNTIYF

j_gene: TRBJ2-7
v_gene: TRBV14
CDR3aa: CASSQDSGGFPPYEQYF

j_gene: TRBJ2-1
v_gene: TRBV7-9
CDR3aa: CASSLGGHTMSEQFF

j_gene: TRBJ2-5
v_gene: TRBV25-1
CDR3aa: CASSEYRWGVEETQYF

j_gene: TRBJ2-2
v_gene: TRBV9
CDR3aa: CASGTGALDGELFF

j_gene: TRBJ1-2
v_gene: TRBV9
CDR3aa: CASSATGIGGYTF

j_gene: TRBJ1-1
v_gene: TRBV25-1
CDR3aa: CASSELQGSEAFF

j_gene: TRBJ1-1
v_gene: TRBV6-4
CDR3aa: CASSYVGVTGEPIEAFF

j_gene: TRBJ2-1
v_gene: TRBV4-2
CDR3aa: CASSQGTSDYNEQFF

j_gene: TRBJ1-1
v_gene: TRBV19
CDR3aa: CASSNSDTAYTEAFF

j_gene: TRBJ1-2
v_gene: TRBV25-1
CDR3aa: CASSEYGGGQRGGYTF

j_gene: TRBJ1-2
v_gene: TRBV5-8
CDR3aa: CASSLFSIRGHNYGYTF

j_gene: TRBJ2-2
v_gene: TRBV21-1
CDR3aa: CASSKWVAENTGELFF

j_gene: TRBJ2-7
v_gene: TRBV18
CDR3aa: CASSVVKTSETYERYF

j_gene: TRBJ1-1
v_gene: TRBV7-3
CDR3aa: CASSLRLVQGGNTEAFF

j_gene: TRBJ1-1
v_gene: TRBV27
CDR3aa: CASRTGQMNTEAFF

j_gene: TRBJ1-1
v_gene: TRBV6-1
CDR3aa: CASSHNSGNTEAFF

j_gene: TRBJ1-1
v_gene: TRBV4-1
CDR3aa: CASSQDGAAANTEAFF

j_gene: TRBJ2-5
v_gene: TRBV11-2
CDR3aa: CASSFYSLQETQYF

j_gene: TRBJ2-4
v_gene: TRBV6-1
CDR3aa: CASSERGGATIQYF

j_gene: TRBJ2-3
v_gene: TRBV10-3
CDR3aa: CAISVGSSGGDTQYF

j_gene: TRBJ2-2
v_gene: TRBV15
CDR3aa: CATGQGLNTGELFF

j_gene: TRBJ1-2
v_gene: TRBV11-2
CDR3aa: CASSLGGPSYGYTF

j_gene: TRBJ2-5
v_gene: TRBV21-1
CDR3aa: CASNKGGKGQETQYF

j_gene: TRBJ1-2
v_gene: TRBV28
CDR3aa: CASSRDRAWGYTF

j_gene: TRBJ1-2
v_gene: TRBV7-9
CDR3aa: CASEGRTDGNGYTF

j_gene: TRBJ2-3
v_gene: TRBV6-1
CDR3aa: CASSEASGYTDTQYF

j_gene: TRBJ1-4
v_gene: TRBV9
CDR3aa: CASSVGGTAEKLFF

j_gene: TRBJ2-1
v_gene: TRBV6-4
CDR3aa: CASRAGGPFDEQFF

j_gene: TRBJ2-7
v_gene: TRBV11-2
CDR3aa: CASSSTGKYEQYF

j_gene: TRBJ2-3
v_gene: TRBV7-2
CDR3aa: CASSLGSGGGNTQYF

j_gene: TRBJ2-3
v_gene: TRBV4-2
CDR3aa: CASSQDRTGEPTDTQYF

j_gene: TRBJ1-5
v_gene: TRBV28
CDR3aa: CASSLKAAGSNQPQHF

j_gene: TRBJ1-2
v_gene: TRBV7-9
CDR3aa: CASSSSRAIANYGYTF

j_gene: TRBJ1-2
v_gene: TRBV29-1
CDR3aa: CSVDIGQGQQYGYTF

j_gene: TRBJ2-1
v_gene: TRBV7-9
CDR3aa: CSSSSTLGTSGSFDEQFF

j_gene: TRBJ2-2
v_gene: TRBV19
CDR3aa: CASRSSERTGELFF

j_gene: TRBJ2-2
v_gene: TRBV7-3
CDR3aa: CASSLNSRGTLITGELFF

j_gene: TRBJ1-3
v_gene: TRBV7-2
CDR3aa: CASSLLGQRRSGNTIYF

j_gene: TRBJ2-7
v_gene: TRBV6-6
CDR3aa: CASSNPGQGGYEQYF

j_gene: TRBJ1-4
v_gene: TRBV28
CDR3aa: CASNSGVEKLFF